This T cell receptor beta chain was sequenced in a study of T cells in Graves' hyperthyroidism and ophthalmopathy. J was trimmed by 9 bases and V by 8 bases; bases with no gene match: 13. CDR1 is SGDLS, CDR2 YYNGEE, per germline. The CDR3 length is 16 residues. Amplified regions were TCR beta CDR3 sequences from RNA transcripts. With the HTBI primer set, the TCR CDR3 went through a first round of RT-PCR. From the multiplex PCR reads, TCRdb called clonotypes with MiXCR, one entry per CDR3 protein. The top ten clones hold roughly 52% of a sample with fewer than 350,000 distinct CDR3 sequences, 21% of them seen once. This clonotype came up a few times.

The gene calls are TRBV9 and TRBJ2-2; 13 nucleotides agree with TRBD2. This sequence was found in a woman aged 50 to 65 with Graves' hyperthyroidism. Sample: blood. In DNA form, the CDR3 reads TGTGCCAGTACTAGCGGGGGGGGACGGGTTCTTCGGGAGCTGTTTTTT. This gives the protein CASTSGGGRVLRELFF.